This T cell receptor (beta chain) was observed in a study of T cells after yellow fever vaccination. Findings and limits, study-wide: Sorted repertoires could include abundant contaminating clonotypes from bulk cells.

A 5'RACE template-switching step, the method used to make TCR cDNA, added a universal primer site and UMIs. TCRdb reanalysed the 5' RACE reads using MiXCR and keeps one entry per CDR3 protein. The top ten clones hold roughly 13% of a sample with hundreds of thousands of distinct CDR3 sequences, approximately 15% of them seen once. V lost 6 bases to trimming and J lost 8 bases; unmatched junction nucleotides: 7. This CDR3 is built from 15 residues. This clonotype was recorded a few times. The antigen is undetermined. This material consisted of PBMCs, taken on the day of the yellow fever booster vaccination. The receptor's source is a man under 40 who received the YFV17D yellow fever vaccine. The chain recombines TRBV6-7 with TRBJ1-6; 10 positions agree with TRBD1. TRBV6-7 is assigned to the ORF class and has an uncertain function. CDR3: CASRSSGTGDSPLHF. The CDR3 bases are TGTGCCAGCAGATCGTCCGGGACAGGGGATTCACCCCTCCACTTT.